This T cell receptor beta chain was sequenced for a study of CD8+CD57+ T cells in acquired aplastic anemia. Genomic DNA acted as the template from which TCR beta VDJ combination and CDR3 sequence profiling were carried out. Via MiXCR, TCRdb re-called the reads, giving one row per CDR3 protein. Here the sample spans some 410,000 distinct CDR3 sequences, around 72% being singletons. Trimming at V came to 4 bases and at J to 5 bases, leaving 3 bases not matched to a gene. This CDR3 contains 15 residues. This rearrangement joins TRBV12-3 or TRBV12-4 to TRBJ1-6, with 9 nucleotides matching TRBD1. What was sequenced was sorted CD4+, CD8+, or CD8+CD57+ T cells (not recorded which) from PBMCs. This sequence originates from a human donor in good health, serving as a control. The CDR3 loop is CASSCRTGDNSPLHF. CDR3 in DNA: TGTGCCAGCAGTTGCCGGACAGGGGATAATTCACCCCTCCACTTT.